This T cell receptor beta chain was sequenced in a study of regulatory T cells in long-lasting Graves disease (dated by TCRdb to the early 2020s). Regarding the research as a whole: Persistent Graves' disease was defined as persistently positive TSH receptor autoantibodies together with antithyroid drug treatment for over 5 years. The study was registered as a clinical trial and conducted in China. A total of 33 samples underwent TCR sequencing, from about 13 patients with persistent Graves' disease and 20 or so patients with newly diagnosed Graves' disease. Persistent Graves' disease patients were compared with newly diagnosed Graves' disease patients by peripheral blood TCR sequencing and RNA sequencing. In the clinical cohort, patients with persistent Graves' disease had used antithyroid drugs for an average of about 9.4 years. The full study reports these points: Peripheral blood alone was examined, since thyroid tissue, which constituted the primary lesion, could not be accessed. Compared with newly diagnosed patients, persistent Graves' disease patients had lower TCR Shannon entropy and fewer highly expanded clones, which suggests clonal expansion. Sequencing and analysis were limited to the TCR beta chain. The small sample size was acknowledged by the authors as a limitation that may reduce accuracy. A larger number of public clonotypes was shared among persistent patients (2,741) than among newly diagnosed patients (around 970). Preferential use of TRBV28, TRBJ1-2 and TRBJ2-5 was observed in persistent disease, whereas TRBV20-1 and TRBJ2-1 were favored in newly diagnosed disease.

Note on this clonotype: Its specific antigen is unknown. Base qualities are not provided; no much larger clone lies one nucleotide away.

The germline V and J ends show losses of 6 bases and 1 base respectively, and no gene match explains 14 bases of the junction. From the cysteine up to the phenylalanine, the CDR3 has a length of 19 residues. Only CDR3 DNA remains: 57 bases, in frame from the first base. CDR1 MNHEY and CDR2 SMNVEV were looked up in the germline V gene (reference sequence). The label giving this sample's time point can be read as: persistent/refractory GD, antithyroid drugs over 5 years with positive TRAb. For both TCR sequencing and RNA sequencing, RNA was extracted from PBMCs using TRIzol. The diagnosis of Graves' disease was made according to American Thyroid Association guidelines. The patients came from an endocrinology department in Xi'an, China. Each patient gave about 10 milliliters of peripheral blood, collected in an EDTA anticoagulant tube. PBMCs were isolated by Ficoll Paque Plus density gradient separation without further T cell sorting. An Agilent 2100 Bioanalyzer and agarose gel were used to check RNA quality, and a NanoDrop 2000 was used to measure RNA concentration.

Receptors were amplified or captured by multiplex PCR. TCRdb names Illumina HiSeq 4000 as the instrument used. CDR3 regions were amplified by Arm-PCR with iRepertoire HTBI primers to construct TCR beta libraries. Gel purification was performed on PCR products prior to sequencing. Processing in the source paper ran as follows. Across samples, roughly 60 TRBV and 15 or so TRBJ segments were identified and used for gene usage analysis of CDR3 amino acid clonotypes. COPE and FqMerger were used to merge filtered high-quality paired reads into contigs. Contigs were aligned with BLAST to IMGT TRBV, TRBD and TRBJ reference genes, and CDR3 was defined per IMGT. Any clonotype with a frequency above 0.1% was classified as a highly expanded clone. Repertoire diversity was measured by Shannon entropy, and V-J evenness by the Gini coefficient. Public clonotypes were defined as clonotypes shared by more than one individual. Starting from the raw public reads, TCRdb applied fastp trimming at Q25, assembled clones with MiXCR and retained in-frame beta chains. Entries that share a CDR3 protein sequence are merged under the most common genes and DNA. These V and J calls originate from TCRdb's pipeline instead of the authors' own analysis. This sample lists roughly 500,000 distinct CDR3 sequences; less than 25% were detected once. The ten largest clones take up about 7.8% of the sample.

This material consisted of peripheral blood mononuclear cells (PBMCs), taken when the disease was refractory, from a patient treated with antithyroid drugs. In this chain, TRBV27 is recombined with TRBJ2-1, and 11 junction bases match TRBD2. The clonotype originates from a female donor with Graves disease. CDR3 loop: CASRPGQGLADSSYNEQFF. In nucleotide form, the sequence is TGTGCCAGCAGACCGGGACAGGGACTAGCGGATTCTTCCTACAATGAGCAGTTCTTC.